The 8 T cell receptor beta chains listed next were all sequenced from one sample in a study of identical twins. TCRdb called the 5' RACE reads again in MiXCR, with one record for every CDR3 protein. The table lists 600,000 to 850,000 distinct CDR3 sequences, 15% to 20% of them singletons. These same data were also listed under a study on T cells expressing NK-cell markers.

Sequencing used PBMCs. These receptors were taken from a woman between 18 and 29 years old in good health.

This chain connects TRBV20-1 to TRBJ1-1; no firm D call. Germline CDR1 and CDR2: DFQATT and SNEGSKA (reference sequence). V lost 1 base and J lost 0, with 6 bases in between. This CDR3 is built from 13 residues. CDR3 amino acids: CSARAAVNTEAFF. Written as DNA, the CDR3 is TGCAGTGCTAGAGCTGCTGTGAACACTGAAGCTTTCTTT.

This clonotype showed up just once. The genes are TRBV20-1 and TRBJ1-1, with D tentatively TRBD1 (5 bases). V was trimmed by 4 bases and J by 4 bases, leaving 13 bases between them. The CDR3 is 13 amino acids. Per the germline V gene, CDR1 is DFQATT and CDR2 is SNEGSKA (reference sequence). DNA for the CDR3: TGCAGTGCTACCGCGGGGGGGATCACTGAAGCTTTCTTT. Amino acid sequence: CSATAGGITEAFF.

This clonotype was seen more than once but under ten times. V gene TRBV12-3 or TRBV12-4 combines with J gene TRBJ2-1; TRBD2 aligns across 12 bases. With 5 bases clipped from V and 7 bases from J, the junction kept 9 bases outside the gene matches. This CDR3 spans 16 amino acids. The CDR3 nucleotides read TGTGCCAGCAGTCGCCGACTAGCGGGAGTCGGAAATGAGCAGTTCTTC. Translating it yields CASSRRLAGVGNEQFF.

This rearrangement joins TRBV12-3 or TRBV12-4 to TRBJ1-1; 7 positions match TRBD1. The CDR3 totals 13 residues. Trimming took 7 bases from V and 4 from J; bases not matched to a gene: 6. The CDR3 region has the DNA TGTGCCAGCACCGACAGGGTGGGCACTGAAGCTTTCTTT. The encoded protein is CASTDRVGTEAFF.

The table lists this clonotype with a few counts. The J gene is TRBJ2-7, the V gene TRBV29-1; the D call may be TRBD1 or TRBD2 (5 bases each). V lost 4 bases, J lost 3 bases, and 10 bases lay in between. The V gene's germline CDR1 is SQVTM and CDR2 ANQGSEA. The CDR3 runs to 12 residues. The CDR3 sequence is CSVVGVGYEQYF. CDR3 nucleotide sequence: TGCAGCGTTGTGGGGGTAGGCTACGAGCAGTACTTC.

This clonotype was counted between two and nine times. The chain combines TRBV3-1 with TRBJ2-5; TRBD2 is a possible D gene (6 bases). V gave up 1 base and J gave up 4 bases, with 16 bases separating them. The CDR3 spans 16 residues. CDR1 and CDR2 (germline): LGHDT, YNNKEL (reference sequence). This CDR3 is CASSQAGTAGGETQYF. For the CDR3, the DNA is TGTGCCAGCAGCCAAGCAGGGACGGCCGGGGGAGAGACCCAGTACTTC.

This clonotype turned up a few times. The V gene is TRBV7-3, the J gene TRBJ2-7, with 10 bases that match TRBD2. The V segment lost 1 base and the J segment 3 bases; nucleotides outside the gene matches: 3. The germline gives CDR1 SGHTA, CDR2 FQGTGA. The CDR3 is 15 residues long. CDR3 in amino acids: CASSLMSSGGYEQYF. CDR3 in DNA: TGTGCCAGCAGCTTAATGTCTAGCGGGGGCTACGAGCAGTACTTC.

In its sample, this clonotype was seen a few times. CDR3 nucleotides: TGTGCCAGCAGTTATTCTTGGGGAACGGATTCACCCCTCCACTTT. This sequence encodes CASSYSWGTDSPLHF. The chain links TRBV6-5 to TRBJ1-6; no reliable D call. V was cut by 3 bases and J by 8 bases, with 14 bases left in between. Germline CDR1 is MNHEY and CDR2 is SVGAGI. This CDR3 region has 15 residues.